This T cell receptor beta chain is drawn from a study of molecular identifiers for immune sequencing clone quantification. TCRdb fed the PCR reads into MiXCR, producing one record per CDR3 protein. The sample has a few hundred thousand distinct CDR3 sequences; less than 30% are singletons. CDR1 and CDR2 (germline): MGHRA, YSYEKL. Trimming left V 4 bases short and J 2 bases short, with 15 bases between. This CDR3 is built from 15 residues. As for this clonotype: This may be a read error: a much more frequent sequence differs by one nucleotide.

The sequence came from a human donor in good health. Some libraries in this study had Jurkat cell RNA spiked in. The chain carries TRBV4-1 and TRBJ2-7; the D is unclear. The sequenced material came from naive CD8+ T cells from blood, with Jurkat cell RNA spiked in. As to subset: FACS-sorted CD8+CD4-CCR7+CD45RA+ naive T cells. The CDR3 reads CASSRVPDRPYEQYF. CDR3 sequence (DNA): TGCGCCAGCAGCCGAGTGCCGGACCGCCCCTACGAGCAGTACTTC.